Presented here are 5 T cell receptor beta chains from one specimen sequenced in a study of T-cell memory formation after mild COVID-19. Via MiXCR, TCRdb re-called the 5' RACE reads, giving one row per CDR3 protein. The sample yields just over 300,000 distinct CDR3 sequences, roughly a fifth seen once. Material: PBMCs or a T cell subset sorted from them (not recorded which). Source of these receptors: a man between 18 and 29 years old who had mild COVID-19 (a few samples of this study predate the infection). Cell type and time point are not known.

CDR3 protein: CASSSQTRGEQFF. The CDR3, as DNA: TGTGCCAGCAGCTCTCAGACCCGGGGGGAGCAGTTCTTC. This chain links TRBV5-8 with TRBJ2-1; TRBD2 might be the D (6 bases). V lost 3 bases to trimming and J lost 10 bases, with 14 bases between them. The germline V gene encodes CDR1 SGHTS and CDR2 YDEGEE. The CDR3 spans 13 residues.

The chain has TRBV24-1 and TRBJ2-3, with D possibly TRBD1 on 6 matching bases. This CDR3 has 15 residues. V lost 4 bases to trimming and J lost 2 bases, with 12 bases between them. Germline CDR1 KGHDR, CDR2 SFDVKD. The CDR3 region is CATSDLQGSTDTQYF. DNA for the CDR3: TGTGCCACCAGTGACCTACAGGGATCCACAGATACGCAGTATTTT.

This chain connects TRBV12-3 or TRBV12-4 to TRBJ2-5, with unresolved D. Deletions cut 2 bases from V and 5 bases from J, with 12 bases between. The length of the CDR3 is 14 residues. The CDR3 reads CASSLRGSFETQYF. CDR3 nucleotide sequence: TGTGCCAGCAGTTTACGTGGTAGCTTCGAGACCCAGTACTTC.

This clonotype appeared a few times. V is TRBV10-1 and J is TRBJ1-2, with no clear D. Between the trimmed V and J ends, which lost 8 bases and 4 bases, there was a span of 8 bases. The CDR3 is made up of 11 amino acids. Germline CDR1 and CDR2: WNHNN and SYGVQD (reference sequence). Here the CDR3 reads CASGYSYGYTF. CDR3 in DNA: TGCGCCAGCGGGTACAGCTATGGCTACACCTTC.

This clonotype was seen more than once but under ten times. The chain's CDR3 is CASSFSPGYGDTEAFF. CDR3 nucleotide sequence: TGTGCCAGCAGCTTTAGTCCCGGGTACGGCGACACTGAAGCTTTCTTT. The rearrangement links TRBV7-9 to TRBJ1-1; D is ambiguous. CDR1 SEHNR and CDR2 FQNEAQ come from the germline V gene (reference sequence). Trimming took 3 bases from V and 3 from J, leaving 17 bases between them. The CDR3 runs 16 residues.